These T cell receptor beta chains were read from a single sample in a study of early T cells in non-severe SARS-CoV-2 infection. MiXCR was run by TCRdb on the 5' RACE reads, yielding one entry per CDR3 protein. The repertoire holds some 80,000 distinct CDR3 sequences, with more than 10% as singletons. Specimen: whole blood, collected at baseline. These receptors all stem from an adult who was a healthcare worker with PCR-confirmed SARS-CoV-2 infection or an uninfected control (not recorded which). The donor label of this sample is uncertain. Each CDR3 is given with its conserved first and last residue. The order of the fields is J gene, V gene, D gene, clone size, CDR3 DNA, CDR3 protein. The D gene is left open where the match is weak. For some rows the clone size is stated as once, few or many, or as a class when expanded; others skip it.

>TRBJ2-2|TRBV12-3/TRBV12-4|TRBD1|-
TGTGCCAGCAGGGGGACAGGGAACACCGGGGAGCTGTTTTTT
CASRGTGNTGELFF
>TRBJ1-4|TRBV4-3|-|many
TGCGCCAGCAGCCAAAGTGCCCTGTCAAGCAATGAAAAACTGTTTTTT
CASSQSALSSNEKLFF
>TRBJ2-3|TRBV6-1|TRBD1|-
TGTGCCAGCAGTGACGGGGGACAGGGCACAGATACGCAGTATTTT
CASSDGGQGTDTQYF
>TRBJ1-3|TRBV27|-|few
TGTGCCAGCAGTGGTCCTGGAAACACCATATATTTT
CASSGPGNTIYF
>TRBJ2-6|TRBV4-2|-|few
TGTGCCAGCAGCCAAGACAGGGATGGGGCCAACGTCCTGACTTTC
CASSQDRDGANVLTF
>TRBJ2-7|TRBV6-2/TRBV6-3|TRBD1|-
TGTGCCAGCAGTGGGGGACAGAAGTACGAGCAGTACTTC
CASSGGQKYEQYF
>TRBJ2-3|TRBV20-1|TRBD2|many
TGCAGTGCTAGACTAGCGGGGGGCACAGATACGCAGTATTTT
CSARLAGGTDTQYF
>TRBJ2-1|TRBV14|-|few
TGTGCCAGCAGCCTCCAGCGGGTATCCTACAATGAGCAGTTCTTC
CASSLQRVSYNEQFF
>TRBJ2-7|TRBV11-2|-|-
TGTGCCAGCAGCTTTCTCACGGGGCACGCCTACGAGCAGTACTTC
CASSFLTGHAYEQYF
>TRBJ2-7|TRBV2|TRBD1|-
TGTGCCAGCACCTTGGGACAGGGAGTGTACGAGCAGTACTTC
CASTLGQGVYEQYF
>TRBJ2-3|TRBV2|-|-
TGTGCCAGCAGCTCTGGGGACTCACCGTCAGATACGCAGTATTTT
CASSSGDSPSDTQYF
>TRBJ2-7|TRBV27|TRBD1|-
TGTGCCAGTGCGTTTGGGGGACAGGGTGGCTACGAGCAGTACTTC
CASAFGGQGGYEQYF
>TRBJ2-2|TRBV19|TRBD2|-
TGTGCCAGTAGATCTTTCCTAGGGACTAGCGGGAGTACCGGGGAGCTGTTTTTT
CASRSFLGTSGSTGELFF
>TRBJ1-1|TRBV5-1|-|few
TGCGCCAGCAGCCGGGACGGAAACACTGAAGCTTTCTTT
CASSRDGNTEAFF
>TRBJ2-1|TRBV10-3|TRBD2|few
TGTGCCATCAAGACTAGCAGGGACTACAATGAGCAGTTCTTC
CAIKTSRDYNEQFF
>TRBJ1-1|TRBV7-3|-|-
TGTGCCAGCAGCCCCACAGGGTCGAACACTGAAGCTTTCTTT
CASSPTGSNTEAFF
>TRBJ2-3|TRBV5-4|TRBD1|many
TGTGCCAGCAGCCGCTTGGGGACAGGGGAATTAGATACGCAGTATTTT
CASSRLGTGELDTQYF
>TRBJ2-1|TRBV12-5|-|few
TGTGCTAGCATGGAGGGATACAATGAGCAGTTCTTC
CASMEGYNEQFF
>TRBJ2-5|TRBV14|-|-
TGTGCCAGCAGCCAAGTAGGGCACAGCGGGACCCAGTACTTC
CASSQVGHSGTQYF
>TRBJ2-1|TRBV5-6|TRBD2|many
TGTGCCAGCAGCTTGGCCGCGGGGGGGCGCCCTGAGCAGTTCTTC
CASSLAAGGRPEQFF
>TRBJ2-3|TRBV9|TRBD2|-
TGTGCCAGCAGCACCGGGAGCGGGAGGGCCTCCGATACGCAGTATTTT
CASSTGSGRASDTQYF
>TRBJ1-1|TRBV25-1|TRBD1|few
TGTGCCAGCCGGACAGGGGGCGGCAAGACTGAAGCTTTCTTT
CASRTGGGKTEAFF
>TRBJ1-2|TRBV4-2|-|few
TGTGCCAGCAGCCAGACAGAACTCTATGGCTACACCTTC
CASSQTELYGYTF
>TRBJ2-3|TRBV19|-|-
TGTGCCAGTATAGGTCCGAACACAGATACGCAGTATTTT
CASIGPNTDTQYF
>TRBJ2-3|TRBV7-6|-|few
TGTGCCAGCAGCTTAGAAGGCGGGTCGACAGGCACAGATACGCAGTATTTT
CASSLEGGSTGTDTQYF
>TRBJ1-2|TRBV3-1|-|-
TGTGCCAGCAGCCGTGGGACGGCGAACTATGGCTACACCTTC
CASSRGTANYGYTF
>TRBJ2-5|TRBV15|-|-
TGTGCCACCAGCAGAGATCGGGTAGCATTGGAGACCCAGTACTTC
CATSRDRVALETQYF
>TRBJ2-2|TRBV12-3/TRBV12-4|TRBD1|-
TGTGCCAGCAGTTTTTTGGGGACAGGGACCGGGGAGCTGTTTTTT
CASSFLGTGTGELFF
>TRBJ2-1|TRBV18|TRBD2|few
TGTGCCAGCTCACCCGGACTAGAAGGCAATGAGCAGTTCTTC
CASSPGLEGNEQFF
>TRBJ2-2|TRBV11-2|-|-
TGTGCCAGCAGCACCGGGGGGCTTCGAGCCGGGGAGCTGTTTTTT
CASSTGGLRAGELFF
>TRBJ2-1|TRBV12-5|-|-
TGTGCTAGTGGTTCCCTAGAGTGGGTTGAGCAGTTCTTC
CASGSLEWVEQFF
>TRBJ2-7|TRBV11-2|TRBD1|-
TGTGCCAGCAGCGGGGACCGGGACAGGGGTCGGGAGCAGTACTTC
CASSGDRDRGREQYF
>TRBJ1-1|TRBV5-4|TRBD1|-
TGTGCCAGCAGGGGGACAGGATTCATGAACACTGAAGCTTCCTTT
CASRGTGFMNTEASF
>TRBJ1-2|TRBV7-8|-|many
TGTGCCAGCAGCTTTCAGGACGGCGATAACTATGGCTACACCTTC
CASSFQDGDNYGYTF
>TRBJ2-6|TRBV29-1|TRBD2|few
TGCAGCGTTGGTAGCGGGAGTGGGGCCAACGTCCTGACTTTC
CSVGSGSGANVLTF
>TRBJ2-3|TRBV4-3|-|-
TGCGCCAGCAGCCCCGGGGTCCCACAGTTTAGTCAGTATTTT
CASSPGVPQFSQYF
>TRBJ2-1|TRBV29-1|TRBD1|-
TGCAGCGTTCAAGGACAGGGTGAAGGGTTCTTC
CSVQGQGEGFF
>TRBJ1-1|TRBV29-1|-|-
TGCAGCGTTGAAAGGGCTTACATGAACACTGAAGCTTTCTTT
CSVERAYMNTEAFF
>TRBJ2-4|TRBV29-1|-|-
TGCAGCGTCCTTACGACGGGAAGGGTTGACATTCAGTACTTC
CSVLTTGRVDIQYF
>TRBJ2-3|TRBV29-1|-|many
TGCAGCGTTGGGGAGTGGGGCAGCACAGATACGCAGTATTTT
CSVGEWGSTDTQYF
>TRBJ2-5|TRBV7-8|-|many
TGTGCCAGCAGTTCCCCGGTAGGGCAAGAGACCCAGTACTTC
CASSSPVGQETQYF
>TRBJ1-1|TRBV7-2|-|-
TGTGCCAGCAGCTCGAGCAGCCCGGGGGTGACTGAAGCTTTCTTT
CASSSSSPGVTEAFF
>TRBJ2-7|TRBV3-1|-|-
TGTGCCAGCAGCCAAGTCCACGAGCAGTACTTC
CASSQVHEQYF
>TRBJ2-1|TRBV7-2|-|-
TGTGCCAGCAGCTTAGCGGTTGACAATGAGCAGTTCTTC
CASSLAVDNEQFF
>TRBJ2-6|TRBV9|-|few
TGTGCCAGCAGCGCTGGGGGACCCTTATCGAGGTCTGGGGCCAACGTCCTGACTTTC
CASSAGGPLSRSGANVLTF
>TRBJ1-1|TRBV29-1|-|many
TGCAGCACCTCGGGTAGACTACACACTGAAGCTTTCTTT
CSTSGRLHTEAFF
>TRBJ2-3|TRBV7-2|TRBD2|-
TGTGCCAGCAGCCTTAGCCGGGGGGGCATAGATACGCAGTATTTT
CASSLSRGGIDTQYF
>TRBJ2-5|TRBV20-1|TRBD1|many
TGCAGTGCGGGGACAGGCCAAGAGACCCAGTACTTC
CSAGTGQETQYF
>TRBJ1-1|TRBV7-6|-|few
TGTGCCAGCAGCTCTTCGGGAGGGGATTTAAGTGAAGCTTTCTTT
CASSSSGGDLSEAFF
>TRBJ2-5|TRBV4-3|-|many
TGCGCCAGCAGCCAAGATCGTCGGCGGAGTATAGAGACCCAGTACTTC
CASSQDRRRSIETQYF
>TRBJ2-2|TRBV7-3|-|few
TGTGCCAGCAGCCTTTCCAACGGGGAGCTGTTTTTT
CASSLSNGELFF
>TRBJ2-1|TRBV24-1|TRBD2|few
TGTGCCACCAGTGATCCTAGCGGGAGAGGGTACAATGAGCAGTTCTTC
CATSDPSGRGYNEQFF
>TRBJ2-6|TRBV10-2|-|-
TGCGCCAGCGGCAGGGTGATAAGTAGTGGGGCCAACGTCCTGACTTTC
CASGRVISSGANVLTF
>TRBJ1-1|TRBV7-2|-|-
TGTGCCAGCAGCTTAAAAGATCCTGGAGCTTTCTTT
CASSLKDPGAFF